Listed here is a single TCR beta chain. Using immunoSEQ multiplex PCR, the repertoire was profiled, and TCRdb retains in-frame clones only, with some absent. The profile covers 60,000 to 70,000 clones, with 86% appearing a single time and more than 4.5% taken by the ten largest. V lost 2 bases to trimming and J lost 0 bases; unmatched junction nucleotides: 7. There are 16 residues in the CDR3. CDR1 is SGHAT and CDR2 is FQNNGV in the germline V gene. This entry comes from a study of technical replicates of blood from a handful of donors. The rearrangement uses TRBV11-2 and TRBJ2-7; the match to TRBD2 covers 7 bases. The source of this sequence is a human donor in good health. Some clones in this sample may be carry-over from other donors' samples. The sample consisted of PBMCs. The CDR3 bases are TGTGCCAGCAGCTTATTTGCGGGGGAGATCTCCTACGAGCAGTACTTC. Protein sequence: CASSLFAGEISYEQYF.